The T cell receptor beta chain described here comes from a study of CD8 T cells in Susac syndrome. Looked up from germline, CDR1 is SGDLS and CDR2 is YYNGEE. The trim removed 4 bases at V and 3 bases at J, leaving 8 bases unmatched. This CDR3 has 15 residues. Random hexamers served to reverse transcribe roughly 0.5 to 1 ug RNA. Each CDR3 protein gets one entry after TCRdb re-called the immunoSEQ multiplex PCR reads with MiXCR. Among about 64,000 distinct CDR3 sequences listed, around 96% were seen once. The rearrangement uses TRBV9 and TRBJ1-2; 8 bases are a match to TRBD1. Sequenced material: CD8+ T cells from PBMCs. This clonotype was obtained from a human donor with multiple sclerosis. The CDR3 sequence: CASSIDGQGHYGYTF. CDR3 nucleotide sequence: TGTGCCAGCAGCATCGACGGACAGGGCCACTATGGCTACACCTTC.